What follows is one T cell receptor (beta chain) and its context. Its antigen is currently unknown. The data originate from a study of OX40 agonist ivuxolimab in advanced cancers. Across the study: Hepatocellular carcinoma, melanoma, renal cell or head and neck cancer affected the dose-escalation patients. Three partial responders included one hepatocellular carcinoma patient and two cutaneous melanoma patients.

The CDR3 is 14 amino acids. The ends were cut back, 1 base at V and 5 bases at J, with 14 bases in the middle. Germline CDR1 and CDR2: SQVTM and ANQGSEA. Overall study findings and caveats: There was clonal expansion of CD4+ and CD8+ blood T cells by week 6 at 0.1 to 3.0 mg/kg.

Some clones are missing from TCRdb's copy, which holds only in-frame ones; the method was immunoSEQ multiplex PCR. This sample carries about 36,000 clones, about 79% of them seen once, and the ten largest clones take approximately 17%. The chain combines TRBV29-1 with TRBJ1-1; TRBD1 is a possible D gene (6 bases). This specimen was CD4+ or CD8+ T cells sorted from blood, taken in a trial of the OX40 agonist ivuxolimab. This TCR came from an adult with an advanced solid tumor such as melanoma, head and neck, liver or kidney cancer. The DNA for the CDR3 is TGCAGCGTTGAAGCGGGGGGGGCTGGTACTGAAGCTTTCTTT. This gives the protein CSVEAGGAGTEAFF. The whole variable domain, filled in from reference TRBV29-1 and TRBJ1-1, reads SAVISQKPSRDICQRGTSLTIQCQVDSQVTMMFWYRQQPGQSLTLIATANQGSEATYESGFVIDKFPISRPNLTFSTLTVSNMSPEDSSIYLCSVEAGGAGTEAFFGQGTRLTVV.